This T cell receptor (beta chain) was obtained from a study of blood T cell repertoires in COVID-19 (dated by TCRdb to 2018 to 2020). As for the study more broadly: Collaborator samples came from the United States, Italy and Spain and covered acute and convalescent phases of COVID-19. The prospective study material was composed of cDNA or gDNA derived from T cells, B-cell-depleted T cells, or PBMCs. Deeply sampled blood TCRbeta repertoires from subjects exposed to, actively infected with, or recovered from COVID-19 were included in the dataset. A freely available public database, intended as a resource for researchers studying the immune response to SARS-CoV-2, is where the repertoires were released. Samples came from the ongoing ImmuneRACE study (first 160 participants) plus 1,254 subjects from 6 global collaborators. A de-identified subject ID, COVID-19 status, age in years and sex were almost always included in the sample metadata. Where available, HLA class I and class II types were obtained from metadata supplied by the sample provider rather than from assay-based typing. Summary of the overall study and its limitations: The quantity of clinical and demographic metadata differed by source and by participant and was supplied without curation.

In Seattle, one collaborating source enrolled patients while the infection was active and tracked those patients longitudinally over the course of disease. The collaborating institutions used their own protocols to collect whole blood in K2EDTA tubes. For TCRbeta analysis, collaborator samples were shipped as frozen whole blood, as isolated PBMCs, or as DNA extracted from either sample type. This clone was picked up one time. Its antigen is not yet known. No much larger clone exists at a distance of one base, and base qualities are not known. Trimming costs V 4 bases and J 0 bases, and their ends lie 12 bases apart. Including the terminal cysteine and phenylalanine, the CDR3 comprises 15 residues. Of the read, only the CDR3 DNA is kept; its 45 bases are in frame from base 1. The germline V gene encodes CDR1 SGHAT and CDR2 FQNNGV. TCRbeta CDR3 regions were amplified from genomic DNA by means of the immunoSEQ Assay, a bias-controlled multiplex PCR. As for how the authors treated the data: The number of nucleated cells in each sample was estimated from the amplification of reference gene primers within the assay. To quantify the absolute abundance of each unique TCRbeta CDR3 rearrangement, sequence reads were collapsed and filtered. Productive Simpson clonality was computed per sample as the square root of Simpson's diversity index over productive rearrangements. The source is immuneACCESS, and TCRdb retained only in-frame sequences with V and J called. Part of the clones is not carried over; for the studies checked, unresolved V genes explain less than half of this, and the remainder is unexplained. From that table come the V and J calls and clone size; the DNA was used to work out D and trimming. Here the sample has about 290,000 clones; roughly 89% occur a single time. 11% of the sample goes to the ten largest clones.

The rearranged chain carries TRBV11-2 and TRBJ2-5; 5 matching bases give a weak D call of TRBD1. The sequenced sample was peripheral blood. The source of this sequence is a woman aged 30 to 39 with COVID-19, enrolled during active disease. The sequence in DNA is TGTGCCAGCAGCTCACGAATGGGGCACCAAGAGACCCAGTACTTC. The translation is CASSSRMGHQETQYF.